The T cell receptor beta chain under discussion was sequenced for a study of T cells after posttransplantation cyclophosphamide. There are a few counts of this clone. Antigen: not known. Libraries were prepared by immunoSEQ multiplex PCR; TCRdb keeps only in-frame clonotypes and omits some of them. This sample carries about 39,000 clones, none of them present only once. J lost 5 bases, V lost 6 bases, and 4 bases had no gene match. The CDR3 runs 15 residues. The germline V gene has CDR1 SGHAT and CDR2 FQNNGV. Study results and caveats: Later blood repertoires were often dominated by clones from the donor CD8+ memory compartment. After PTCy, TRB diversity resembled that of CNI/methotrexate controls. TRB overlap between skin or GI tissue T cells and blood was limited.

Peripheral blood was collected from the related graft donor on the marrow donation day. Source material: PBMCs. This chain links TRBV11-2 with TRBJ2-1, with 13 bases that match TRBD2. This sequence was found in a woman aged 45-59 years in good health and a related stem cell transplant donor. As DNA, the CDR3 is TGTGCCAGCAGGATGACTAGCGGGGGGCACAATGAGCAGTTCTTC. As protein: CASRMTSGGHNEQFF.